This T cell receptor beta chain was retrieved from a study of Graves' ophthalmopathy and Graves' hyperthyroidism (dated by TCRdb to the late 2010s). For context, the study as a whole: Peripheral blood was collected before any treatment was given, at the time of initial diagnosis. TCR beta repertoire signatures were used to distinguish Graves' ophthalmopathy from Graves' hyperthyroidism and to predict progression to ophthalmopathy. In total, 135 blood samples were TCR-sequenced: 43 ophthalmopathy, under 85 hyperthyroidism and around 17 hyperthyroidism-to-ophthalmopathy patients. A discovery set of about a hundred patients (43 ophthalmopathy, about 55 stable hyperthyroidism) was enrolled to explore V-J signatures distinguishing ophthalmopathy from hyperthyroidism. An independent validation cohort was composed of some 19 hyperthyroidism patients and some 16 patients who later progressed from hyperthyroidism to ophthalmopathy. In over 5 hyperthyroidism patients, the T-cell repertoire of thyroid tissue was compared with the T-cell repertoire of blood. Following sample collection, hyperthyroidism patients were given methimazole at a starting dose of 30 mg daily, and ophthalmopathy patients were given high-dose intravenous methylprednisolone. For training and testing, the 100 or so patients in the discovery cohort were randomly divided in a 7:3 ratio.

Ophthalmopathy patients had moderately to severely active disease, Clinical Activity Score of at least 3, NOSPECS grade of at least 4, and disease duration under 3 months. Patients with other autoimmune diseases, uncontrolled infections, pregnancy or lactation were excluded from the study. Clinical symptoms, serum thyroxine, TRAb, thyroid ultrasound and orbital computed tomography formed the basis of the diagnosis. Ficoll-Paque density gradient centrifugation was used to isolate PBMCs from around 10 ml of fresh peripheral blood. Total RNA was extracted with Trizol reagent and quality-checked on an Agilent 2100 Bioanalyzer. The research as a whole found: The 13-signature model separated ophthalmopathy from stable hyperthyroidism with approximately 90% sensitivity and around 81% specificity in cross-validation, and 80%/75% in the test set. Most of the expanded thyroid clonotypes with a frequency above 0.001 were also detected in blood, and it was suggested that the thyroid immune response may be reflected by blood repertoires. In validation, the model predicted ophthalmopathy progression with 55% to 71% sensitivity and 72.22% specificity; some 13 predicted patients were CT-confirmed with GO in a median of approximately six months. Sample size was not predetermined statistically, and investigators were not blinded to group allocation.

For repertoire sequencing, the TCR beta CDR3 regions were amplified from RNA transcripts. HTBI primers and the Qiagen OneStep RT-PCR kit were used in a first-round RT-PCR, which was followed by a second-round multiplex PCR, size selection and purification. Libraries were sequenced paired-end with 100 bp reads on an Illumina HiSeq2000. In the original analysis: Reads were processed with SOAPnuke, discarding reads with adapters, uncalled bases, mean Phred below 15, or no exact constant-primer or identifier match. COPE v1.2.5 was used to merge the high-quality paired reads. Unique nucleotide sequences were defined as clonotypes and aligned to IMGT TRB V, D and J references using MiTCR v1.1. Analysis was restricted to V-J combinations with a frequency above 0.0001, which covered roughly 99% of repertoires. For each V-J combination, a TCR clonal expansion and chaos score was defined as F50 clonal expansion divided by the chaos observed in the TCRdist matrix. Welch's t-statistics and random forest were used to reduce the features to about twelve V-J combinations, which were then used as input to a naive Bayes classifier. Thyroid-blood repertoire similarity was quantified with the Morisita-Horn index. TCRdb cleaned the public reads at Q25 with fastp, built clones with MiXCR and kept in-frame beta chains. Identical CDR3 proteins give one entry, which carries the most common genes and DNA. The V and J calls and clone size come from TCRdb's table, not from the authors' own analysis. The sample includes 150,000 to 200,000 distinct CDR3 sequences, with under 45% observed a single time. The biggest ten clones account for over 7% of the sample.

The CDR3 starts with the cysteine, ends with the phenylalanine, and has 17 residues. The only DNA kept is the CDR3, 51 bases in frame from the first base. V drops 2 bases and J drops 0 bases, leaving 13 bases in between. The germline V gene provides CDR1 SGHVS and CDR2 FQNEAQ. This clonotype was observed many times. The specificity of this receptor is unknown. No quality values exist for individual bases; no much larger clone is one base distant. The sample was peripheral blood. The sequence was obtained from a man aged 30 to 45 with Graves' ophthalmopathy. Donor details come from another sample of the same person, matched by shared clones. The chain couples TRBV7-8 to TRBJ2-2; the D gene cannot be resolved reliably. The CDR3 reads as follows: CASSLLKNGPNTGELFF. The nucleotide sequence reads as follows: TGTGCCAGCAGCTTATTGAAAAACGGCCCGAACACCGGGGAGCTGTTTTTT.